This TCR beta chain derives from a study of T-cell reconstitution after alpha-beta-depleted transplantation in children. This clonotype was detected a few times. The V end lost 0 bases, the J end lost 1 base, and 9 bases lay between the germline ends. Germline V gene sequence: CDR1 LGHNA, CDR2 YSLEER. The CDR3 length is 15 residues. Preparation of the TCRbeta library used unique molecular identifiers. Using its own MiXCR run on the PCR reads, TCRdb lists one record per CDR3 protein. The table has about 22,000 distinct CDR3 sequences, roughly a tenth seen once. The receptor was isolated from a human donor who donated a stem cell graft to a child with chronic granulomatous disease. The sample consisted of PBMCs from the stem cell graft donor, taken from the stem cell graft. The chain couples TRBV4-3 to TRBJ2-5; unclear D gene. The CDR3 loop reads CASSQERSTQETQYF. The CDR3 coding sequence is TGCGCCAGCAGCCAAGAAAGGTCTACCCAAGAGACCCAGTACTTC.